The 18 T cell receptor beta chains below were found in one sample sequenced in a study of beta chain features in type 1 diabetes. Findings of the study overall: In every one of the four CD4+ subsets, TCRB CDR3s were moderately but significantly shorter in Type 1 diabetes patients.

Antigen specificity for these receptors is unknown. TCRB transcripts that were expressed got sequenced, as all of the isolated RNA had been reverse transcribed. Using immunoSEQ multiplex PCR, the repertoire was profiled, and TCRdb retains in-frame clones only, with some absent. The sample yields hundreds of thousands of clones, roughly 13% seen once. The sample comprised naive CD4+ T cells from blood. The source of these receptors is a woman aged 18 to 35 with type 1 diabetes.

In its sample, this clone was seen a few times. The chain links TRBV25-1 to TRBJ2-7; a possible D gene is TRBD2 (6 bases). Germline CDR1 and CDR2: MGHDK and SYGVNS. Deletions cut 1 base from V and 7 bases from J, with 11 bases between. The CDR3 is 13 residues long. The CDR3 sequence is CASSEWNSGEQYF. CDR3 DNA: TGTGCCAGCAGTGAATGGAACAGCGGGGAGCAGTACTTC.

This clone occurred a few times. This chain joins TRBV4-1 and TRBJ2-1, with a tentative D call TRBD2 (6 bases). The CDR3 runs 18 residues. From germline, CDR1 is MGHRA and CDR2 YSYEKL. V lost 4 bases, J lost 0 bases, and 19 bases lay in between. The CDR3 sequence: CASSPNGVAATSYNEQFF. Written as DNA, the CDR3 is TGCGCCAGCAGCCCTAACGGGGTAGCGGCGACCTCCTACAATGAGCAGTTCTTC.

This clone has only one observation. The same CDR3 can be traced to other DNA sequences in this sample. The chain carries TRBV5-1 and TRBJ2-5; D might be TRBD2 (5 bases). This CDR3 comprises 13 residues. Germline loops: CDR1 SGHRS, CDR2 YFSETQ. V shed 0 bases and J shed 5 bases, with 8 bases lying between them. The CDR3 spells CASSLGRRETQYF. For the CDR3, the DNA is TGCGCCAGCAGCTTGGGCAGGAGGGAGACCCAGTACTTC.

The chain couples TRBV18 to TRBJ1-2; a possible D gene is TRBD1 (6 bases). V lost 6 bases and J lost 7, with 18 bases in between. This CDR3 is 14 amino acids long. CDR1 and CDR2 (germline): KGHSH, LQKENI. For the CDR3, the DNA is TGTGCCAGCTCCGACCAGGACAGCTCAGGTGGCTACACCTTC. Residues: CASSDQDSSGGYTF.

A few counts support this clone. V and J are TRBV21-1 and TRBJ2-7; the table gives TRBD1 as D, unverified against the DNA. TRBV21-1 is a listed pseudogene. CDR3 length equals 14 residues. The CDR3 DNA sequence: TGTGCCTCCCAGGGGGAGGACAGGGCCTACGAGCAGTACTTC. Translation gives CASQGEDRAYEQYF.

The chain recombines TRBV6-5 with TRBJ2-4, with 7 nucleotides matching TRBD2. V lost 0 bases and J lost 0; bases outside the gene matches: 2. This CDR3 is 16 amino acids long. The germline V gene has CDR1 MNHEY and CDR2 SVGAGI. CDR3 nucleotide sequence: TGTGCCAGCAGTTACTCGTTAGCGGGAGCCAAAAACATTCAGTACTTC. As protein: CASSYSLAGAKNIQYF.

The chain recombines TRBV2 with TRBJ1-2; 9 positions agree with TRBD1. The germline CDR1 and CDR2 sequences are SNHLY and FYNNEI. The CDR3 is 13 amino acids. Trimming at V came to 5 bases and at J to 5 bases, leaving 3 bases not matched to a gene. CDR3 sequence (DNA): TGTGCCAGCAGTACCGGACAGGGGTATGGCTACACCTTC. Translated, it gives CASSTGQGYGYTF. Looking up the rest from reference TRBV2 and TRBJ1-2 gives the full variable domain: EPEVTQTPSHQVTQMGQEVILRCVPISNHLYFYWYRQILGQKVEFLVSFYNNEISEKSEIFDDQFSVERPDGSNFTLKIRSTKLEDSAMYFCASSTGQGYGYTFGSGTRLTVV.

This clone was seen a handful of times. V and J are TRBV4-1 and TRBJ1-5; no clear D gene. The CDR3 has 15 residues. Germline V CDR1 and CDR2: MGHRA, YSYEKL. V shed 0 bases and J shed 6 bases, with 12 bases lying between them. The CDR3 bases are TGCGCCAGCAGCCAAGATCTCGGCGGAGGTCAGCCCCAGCATTTT. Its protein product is CASSQDLGGGQPQHF.

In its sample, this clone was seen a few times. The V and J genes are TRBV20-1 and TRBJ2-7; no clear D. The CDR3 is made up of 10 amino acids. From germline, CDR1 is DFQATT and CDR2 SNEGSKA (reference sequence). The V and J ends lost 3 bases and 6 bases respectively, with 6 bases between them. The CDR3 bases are TGCAGTGCTAGTTCCCTCGAGCAGTACTTC. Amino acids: CSASSLEQYF.

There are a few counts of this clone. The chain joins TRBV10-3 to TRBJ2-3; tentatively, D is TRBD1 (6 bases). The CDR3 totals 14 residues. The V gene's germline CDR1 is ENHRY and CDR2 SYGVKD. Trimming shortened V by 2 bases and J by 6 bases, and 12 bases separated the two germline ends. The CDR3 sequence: CAISETGTEDTQYF. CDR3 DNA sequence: TGTGCCATCAGTGAGACAGGGACGGAGGATACGCAGTATTTT.

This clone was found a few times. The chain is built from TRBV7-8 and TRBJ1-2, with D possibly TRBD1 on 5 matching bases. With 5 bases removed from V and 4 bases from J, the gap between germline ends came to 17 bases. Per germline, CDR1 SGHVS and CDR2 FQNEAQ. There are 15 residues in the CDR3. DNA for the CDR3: TGTGCCAGCAGCCGTACCCGGGGGAACGGCTATGGCTACACCTTC. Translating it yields CASSRTRGNGYGYTF.

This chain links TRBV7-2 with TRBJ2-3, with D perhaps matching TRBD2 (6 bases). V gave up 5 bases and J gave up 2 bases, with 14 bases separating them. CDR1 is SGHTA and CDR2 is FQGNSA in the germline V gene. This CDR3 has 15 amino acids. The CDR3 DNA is TGTGCCAGCAGCCCCCGGGAGCCACACACAGATACGCAGTATTTT. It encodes CASSPREPHTDTQYF. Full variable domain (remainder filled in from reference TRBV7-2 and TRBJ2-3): GAGVSQSPSNKVTEKGKDVELRCDPISGHTALYWYRQSLGQGLEFLIYFQGNSAPDKSGLPSDRFSAERTGGSVSTLTIQRTQQEDSAVYLCASSPREPHTDTQYFGPGTRLTVL.

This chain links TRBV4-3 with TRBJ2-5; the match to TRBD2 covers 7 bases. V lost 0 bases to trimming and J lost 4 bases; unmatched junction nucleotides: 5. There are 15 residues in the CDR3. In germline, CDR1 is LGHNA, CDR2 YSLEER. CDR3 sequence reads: CASSQDSGGLETQYF. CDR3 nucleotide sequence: TGCGCCAGCAGCCAAGACTCGGGGGGACTAGAGACCCAGTACTTC.

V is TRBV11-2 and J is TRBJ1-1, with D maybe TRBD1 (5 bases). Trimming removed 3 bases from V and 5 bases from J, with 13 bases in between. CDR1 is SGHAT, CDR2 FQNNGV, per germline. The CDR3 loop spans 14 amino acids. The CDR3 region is CASSFQDGATEAFF. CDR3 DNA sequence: TGTGCCAGCAGCTTTCAGGATGGGGCGACTGAAGCTTTCTTT. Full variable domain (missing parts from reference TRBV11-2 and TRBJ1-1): EAGVAQSPRYKIIEKRQSVAFWCNPISGHATLYWYQQILGQGPKLLIQFQNNGVVDDSQLPKDRFSAERLKGVDSTLKIQPAKLEDSAVYLCASSFQDGATEAFFGQGTRLTVV.

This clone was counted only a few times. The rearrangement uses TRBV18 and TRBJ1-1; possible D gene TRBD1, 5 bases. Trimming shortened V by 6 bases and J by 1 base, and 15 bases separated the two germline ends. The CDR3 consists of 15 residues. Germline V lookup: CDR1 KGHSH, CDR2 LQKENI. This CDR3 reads CASSYSLTGNTEAFF. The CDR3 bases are TGTGCCAGCTCCTACTCCTTAACAGGGAACACTGAAGCTTTCTTT.

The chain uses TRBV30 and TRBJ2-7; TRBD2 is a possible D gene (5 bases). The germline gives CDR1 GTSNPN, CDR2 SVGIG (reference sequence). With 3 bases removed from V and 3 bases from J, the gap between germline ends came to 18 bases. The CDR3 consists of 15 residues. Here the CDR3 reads CAWRALDLANYEQYF. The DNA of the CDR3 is TGTGCCTGGAGAGCATTGGACTTGGCCAACTACGAGCAGTACTTC.

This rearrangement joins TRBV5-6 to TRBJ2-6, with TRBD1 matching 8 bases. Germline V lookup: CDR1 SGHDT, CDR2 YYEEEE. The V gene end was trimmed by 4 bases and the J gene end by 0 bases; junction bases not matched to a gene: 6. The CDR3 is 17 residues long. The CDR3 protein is CASSPGQGNSGANVLTF. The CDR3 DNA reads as TGTGCCAGCAGCCCAGGACAGGGAAACTCTGGGGCCAACGTCCTGACTTTC.

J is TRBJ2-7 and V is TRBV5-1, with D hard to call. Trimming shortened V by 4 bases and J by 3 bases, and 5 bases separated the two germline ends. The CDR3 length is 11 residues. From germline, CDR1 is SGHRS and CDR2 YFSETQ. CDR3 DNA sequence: TGCGCCAGCAGCGAGAACTACGAGCAGTACTTC. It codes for CASSENYEQYF.